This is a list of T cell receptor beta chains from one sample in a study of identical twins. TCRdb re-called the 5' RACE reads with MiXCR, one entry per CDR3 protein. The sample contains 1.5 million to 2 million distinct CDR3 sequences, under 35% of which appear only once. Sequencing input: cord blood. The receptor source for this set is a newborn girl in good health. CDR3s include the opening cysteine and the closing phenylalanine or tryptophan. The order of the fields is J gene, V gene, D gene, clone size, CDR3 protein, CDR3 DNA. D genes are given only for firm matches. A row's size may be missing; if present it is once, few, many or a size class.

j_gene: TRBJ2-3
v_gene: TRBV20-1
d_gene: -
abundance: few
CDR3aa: CSAFFTYTDTQYF
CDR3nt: TGCAGTGCTTTCTTCACATACACAGATACGCAGTATTTT

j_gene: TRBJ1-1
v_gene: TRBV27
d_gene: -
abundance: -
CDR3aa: CASSWRALNTEAFF
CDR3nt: TGTGCCAGCAGTTGGAGGGCCCTGAACACTGAAGCTTTCTTT

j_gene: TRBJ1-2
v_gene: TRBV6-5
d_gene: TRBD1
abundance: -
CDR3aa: CASSYSIMGQGTYGYTF
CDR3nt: TGTGCCAGCAGTTACTCGATAATGGGACAGGGGACCTATGGCTACACCTTC

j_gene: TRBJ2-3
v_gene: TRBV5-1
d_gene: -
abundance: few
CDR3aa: CASSLDRQDTQYF
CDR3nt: TGCGCCAGCAGCTTGGACCGCCAAGATACGCAGTATTTT

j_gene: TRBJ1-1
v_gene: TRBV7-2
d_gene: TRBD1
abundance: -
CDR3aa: CASSPNRGGAFF
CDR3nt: TGTGCCAGCAGCCCTAACAGGGGGGGAGCTTTCTTT

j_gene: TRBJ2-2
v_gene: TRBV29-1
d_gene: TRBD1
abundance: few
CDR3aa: CSVDRGPNTGELFF
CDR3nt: TGCAGCGTGGACAGGGGGCCGAACACCGGGGAGCTGTTTTTT

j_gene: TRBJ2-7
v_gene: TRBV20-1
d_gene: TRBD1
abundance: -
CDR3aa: CSAEPGTGSIHEQYF
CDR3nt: TGCAGTGCTGAACCCGGGACAGGGAGTATCCACGAGCAGTACTTC

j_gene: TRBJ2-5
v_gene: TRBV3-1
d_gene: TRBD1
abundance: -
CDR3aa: CASRNQGAQETQYF
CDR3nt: TGTGCCAGCCGCAACCAGGGGGCTCAAGAGACCCAGTACTTC

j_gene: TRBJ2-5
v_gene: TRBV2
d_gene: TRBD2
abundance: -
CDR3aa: CASRPSGQETQYF
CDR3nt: TGTGCCAGCAGGCCTAGCGGGCAAGAGACCCAGTACTTC

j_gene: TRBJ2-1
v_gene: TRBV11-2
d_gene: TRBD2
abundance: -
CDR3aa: CASSQLLAGGPNEQFF
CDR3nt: TGTGCCAGCAGCCAACTCCTAGCGGGAGGGCCCAATGAGCAGTTCTTC

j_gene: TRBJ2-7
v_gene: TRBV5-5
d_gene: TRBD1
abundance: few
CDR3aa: CASSLSPGQAYEQYF
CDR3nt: TGTGCCAGCAGCTTGTCTCCGGGACAGGCCTACGAGCAGTACTTC

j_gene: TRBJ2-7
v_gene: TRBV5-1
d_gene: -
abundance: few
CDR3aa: CASSLGTSAIYEQYF
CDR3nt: TGCGCCAGCAGCTTGGGAACGTCCGCCATCTACGAGCAGTACTTC

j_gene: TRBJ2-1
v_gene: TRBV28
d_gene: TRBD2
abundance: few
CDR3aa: CASRRERERGYNEQFF
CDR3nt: TGTGCCAGCAGACGAGAGCGGGAGAGGGGATACAATGAGCAGTTCTTC

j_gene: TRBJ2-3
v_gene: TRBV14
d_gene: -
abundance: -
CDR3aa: CASSQEGRWSTDTQYF
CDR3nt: TGTGCCAGCAGCCAAGAAGGGCGTTGGAGCACAGATACGCAGTATTTT

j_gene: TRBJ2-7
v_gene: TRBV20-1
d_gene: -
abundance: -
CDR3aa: CSAIELPPGYEQYF
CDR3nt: TGCAGTGCTATAGAGCTACCCCCAGGGTACGAGCAGTACTTC

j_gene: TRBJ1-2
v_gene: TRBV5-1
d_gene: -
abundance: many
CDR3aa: CASSLPGESYGYTF
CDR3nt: TGCGCCAGCAGCTTACCGGGGGAAAGTTATGGCTACACCTTC

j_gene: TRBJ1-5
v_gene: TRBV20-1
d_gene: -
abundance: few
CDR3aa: CSASLQGRNQPQHF
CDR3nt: TGCAGTGCTAGTCTTCAGGGGCGGAACCAGCCCCAGCATTTT

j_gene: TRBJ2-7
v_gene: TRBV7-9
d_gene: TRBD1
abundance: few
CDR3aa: CASTIPGQGIYEQYF
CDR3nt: TGTGCCAGCACAATTCCGGGACAGGGAATTTACGAGCAGTACTTC

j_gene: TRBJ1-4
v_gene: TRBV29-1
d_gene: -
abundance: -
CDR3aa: CSVPGQSREKLFF
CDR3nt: TGCAGCGTTCCCGGGCAGTCCCGTGAAAAACTGTTTTTT

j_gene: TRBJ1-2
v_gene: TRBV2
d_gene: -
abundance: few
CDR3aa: CASRTGYNYGYTF
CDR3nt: TGTGCCAGCAGAACAGGGTACAACTATGGCTACACCTTC

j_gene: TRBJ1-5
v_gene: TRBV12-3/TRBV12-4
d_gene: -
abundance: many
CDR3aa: CASSLEGFQPQHF
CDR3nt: TGTGCCAGCAGTTTGGAGGGGTTTCAGCCCCAGCATTTT

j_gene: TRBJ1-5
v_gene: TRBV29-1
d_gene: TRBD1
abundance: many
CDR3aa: CSALMTGGNQPQHF
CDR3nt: TGCAGCGCTTTGATGACAGGGGGCAATCAGCCCCAGCATTTT

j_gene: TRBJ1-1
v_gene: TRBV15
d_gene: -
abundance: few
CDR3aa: CATSIGAGNTEAFF
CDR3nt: TGTGCCACCAGCATTGGGGCTGGGAACACTGAAGCTTTCTTT